A single sample gave rise to the 6 T cell receptor beta chains below, sequenced in a study of blood T cell repertoires in COVID-19. The table came from immunoSEQ multiplex PCR; TCRdb's copy has only in-frame clones and leaves some out. The sample consists of approximately 270,000 clones, roughly 86% of them appearing once. The sequenced material came from peripheral blood. Every receptor here comes from a man aged 40-50 years with active or convalescent COVID-19.

The chain links TRBV6-5 to TRBJ1-6; 10 bases match TRBD1. The germline V gene has CDR1 MNHEY and CDR2 SVGAGI. The CDR3 has 15 residues. V dropped 5 bases and J dropped 9; count of bases not matched to a gene: 7. CDR3 residues: CASSPTDRGSSPLHF. The CDR3 DNA reads as TGTGCCAGCAGTCCGACGGACAGGGGGAGTTCACCCCTCCACTTT.

The rearrangement links TRBV3-1 (or the pseudogene TRBV3-2) to TRBJ2-3, with D perhaps TRBD2 (6 bases). Trimming took off 4 bases at V and 3 bases at J, with 11 bases between the two ends. Per germline, CDR1 LGHDT and CDR2 YNNKEL (reference sequence). The CDR3 contains 14 residues. CDR3 amino acids: CASSPRGETDTQYF. The CDR3 coding sequence is TGTGCCAGCAGCCCTCGCGGGGAGACAGATACGCAGTATTTT.

J is TRBJ2-3 and V is TRBV18; D is ambiguous. V lost 2 bases to trimming and J lost 2 bases, with 8 bases between them. Per the germline V gene, CDR1 is KGHSH and CDR2 is LQKENI. CDR3 length: 14 residues. The CDR3 protein is CASSPIINTDTQYF. The CDR3, as DNA: TGTGCCAGCTCACCAATTATTAACACAGATACGCAGTATTTT. The complete variable domain, with remaining parts taken from reference TRBV18 and TRBJ2-3, reads NAGVMQNPRHLVRRRGQEARLRCSPMKGHSHVYWYRQLPEEGLKFMVYLQKENIIDESGMPKERFSAEFPKEGPSILRIQQVVRGDSAAYFCASSPIINTDTQYFGPGTRLTVL.

V usage is TRBV5-6 and J usage is TRBJ1-2; D uncertain. Germline V gene lookup returns CDR1 SGHDT and CDR2 YYEEEE. The CDR3 spans 12 residues. V lost 1 base to trimming and J lost 8 bases, with 9 bases between them. This CDR3 reads CASSLQGSGYTF. DNA of the CDR3: TGTGCCAGCAGCTTGCAAGGGAGCGGCTACACCTTC.

This clone was detected only once. The J gene is TRBJ1-5, the V gene TRBV5-8; D ambiguous. In germline, CDR1 is SGHTS, CDR2 YDEGEE. Trimming took off 4 bases at V and 5 bases at J, with 13 bases between the two ends. The CDR3 sequence is 14 residues long. CDR3 coding DNA: TGTGCCAGCAGCAACCGGGCGGGCGATCAGCCCCAGCATTTT. Encoded protein: CASSNRAGDQPQHF.

The rearrangement joins TRBV5-1 to TRBJ2-7; 10 bases are shared with TRBD2. The length of the CDR3 is 17 residues. V was pared by 5 bases and J by 3 bases, with 14 bases of the junction left unmatched. Germline assignment: CDR1 SGHRS and CDR2 YFSETQ. The CDR3 spells CASSVAPPSGGNYEQYF. The CDR3 bases are TGCGCCAGCAGTGTTGCCCCCCCTAGCGGGGGCAACTACGAGCAGTACTTC.